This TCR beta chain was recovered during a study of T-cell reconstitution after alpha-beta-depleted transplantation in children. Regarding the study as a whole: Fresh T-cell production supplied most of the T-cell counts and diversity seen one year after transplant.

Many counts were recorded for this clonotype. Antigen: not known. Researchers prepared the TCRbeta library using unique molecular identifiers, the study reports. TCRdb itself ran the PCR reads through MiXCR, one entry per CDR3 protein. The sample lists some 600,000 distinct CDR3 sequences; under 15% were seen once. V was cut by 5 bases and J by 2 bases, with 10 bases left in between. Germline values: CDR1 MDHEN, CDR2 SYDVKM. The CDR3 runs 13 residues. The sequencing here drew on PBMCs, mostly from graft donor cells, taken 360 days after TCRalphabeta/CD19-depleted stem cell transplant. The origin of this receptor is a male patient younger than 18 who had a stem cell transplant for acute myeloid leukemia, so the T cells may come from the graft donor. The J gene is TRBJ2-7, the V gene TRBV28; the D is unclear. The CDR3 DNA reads TGTGCCAGCAGTCTCCGGGTTCCCTACGAGCAGTACTTC. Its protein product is CASSLRVPYEQYF.